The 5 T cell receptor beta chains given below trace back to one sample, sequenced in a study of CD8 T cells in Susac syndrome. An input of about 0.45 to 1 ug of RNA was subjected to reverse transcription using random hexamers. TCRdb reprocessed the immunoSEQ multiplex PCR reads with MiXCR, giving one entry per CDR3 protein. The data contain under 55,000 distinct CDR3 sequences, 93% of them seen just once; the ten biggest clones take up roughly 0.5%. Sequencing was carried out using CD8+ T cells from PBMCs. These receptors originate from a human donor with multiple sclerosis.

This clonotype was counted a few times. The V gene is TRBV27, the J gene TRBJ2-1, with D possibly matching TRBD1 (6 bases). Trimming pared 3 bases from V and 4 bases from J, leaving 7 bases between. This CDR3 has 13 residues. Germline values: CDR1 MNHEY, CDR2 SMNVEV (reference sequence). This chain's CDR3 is CASSLDRYNEQFF. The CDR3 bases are TGTGCCAGCAGTTTGGACAGATACAATGAGCAGTTCTTC.

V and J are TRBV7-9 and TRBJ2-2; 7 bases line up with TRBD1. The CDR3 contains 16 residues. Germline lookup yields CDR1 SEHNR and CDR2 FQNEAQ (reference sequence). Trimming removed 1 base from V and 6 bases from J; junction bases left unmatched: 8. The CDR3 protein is CASSLGDSLVSGELFF. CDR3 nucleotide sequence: TGTGCCAGCAGCTTAGGGGACAGTCTGGTTTCCGGGGAGCTGTTTTTT.

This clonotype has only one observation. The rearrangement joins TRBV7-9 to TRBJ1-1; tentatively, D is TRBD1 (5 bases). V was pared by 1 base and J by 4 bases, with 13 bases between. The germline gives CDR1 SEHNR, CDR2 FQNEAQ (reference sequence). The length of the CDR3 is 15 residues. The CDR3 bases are TGTGCCAGCAGCTTAGTTCCGGGGAGGGGCACTGAAGCTTTCTTT. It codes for CASSLVPGRGTEAFF.

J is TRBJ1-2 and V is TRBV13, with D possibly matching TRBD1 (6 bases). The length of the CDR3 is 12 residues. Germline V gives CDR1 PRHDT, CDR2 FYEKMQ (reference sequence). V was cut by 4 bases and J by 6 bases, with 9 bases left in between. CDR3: CASSWGRDGYTF. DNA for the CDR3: TGTGCCAGCAGCTGGGGGCGCGATGGCTACACCTTC.

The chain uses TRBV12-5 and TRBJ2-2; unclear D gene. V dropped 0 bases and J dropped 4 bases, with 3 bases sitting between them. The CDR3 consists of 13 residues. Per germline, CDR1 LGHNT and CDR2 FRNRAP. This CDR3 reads CASGLVGTGELFF. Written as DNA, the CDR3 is TGTGCTAGTGGTTTGGTCGGCACCGGGGAGCTGTTTTTT.